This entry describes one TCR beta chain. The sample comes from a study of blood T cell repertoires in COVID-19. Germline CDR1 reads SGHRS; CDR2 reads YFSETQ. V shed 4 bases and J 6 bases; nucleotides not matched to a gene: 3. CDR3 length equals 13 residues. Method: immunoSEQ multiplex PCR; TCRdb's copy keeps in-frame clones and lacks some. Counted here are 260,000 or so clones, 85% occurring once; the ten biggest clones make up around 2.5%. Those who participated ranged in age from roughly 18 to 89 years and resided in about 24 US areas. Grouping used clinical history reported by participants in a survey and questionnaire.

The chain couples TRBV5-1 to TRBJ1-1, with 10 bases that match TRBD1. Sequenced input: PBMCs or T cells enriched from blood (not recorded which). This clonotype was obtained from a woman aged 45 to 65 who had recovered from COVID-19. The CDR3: CASSAGTGAEAFF. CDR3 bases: TGCGCCAGCAGCGCCGGGACAGGGGCTGAAGCTTTCTTT.